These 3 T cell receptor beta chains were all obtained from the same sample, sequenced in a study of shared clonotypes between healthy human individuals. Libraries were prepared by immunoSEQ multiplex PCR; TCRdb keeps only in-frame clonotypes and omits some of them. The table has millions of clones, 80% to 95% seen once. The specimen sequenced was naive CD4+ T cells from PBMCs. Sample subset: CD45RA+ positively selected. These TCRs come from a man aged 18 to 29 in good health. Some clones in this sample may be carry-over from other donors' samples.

In DNA form, the CDR3 reads TGTGCCAGTAGTATGGCTCTACCCTCTGGAAACACCATATATTTT. As protein: CASSMALPSGNTIYF. The V and J genes are TRBV19 and TRBJ1-3; D uncertain. Germline V gene data show CDR1 as LNHDA and CDR2 as SQIVND (reference sequence). The CDR3 totals 15 residues. The germline V and J ends were trimmed by 3 bases and 0 bases, with 9 bases remaining between them.

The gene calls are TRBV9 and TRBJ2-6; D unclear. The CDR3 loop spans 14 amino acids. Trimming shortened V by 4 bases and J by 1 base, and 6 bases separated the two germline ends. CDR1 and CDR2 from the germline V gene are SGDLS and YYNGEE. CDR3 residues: CASSQSSGANVLTF. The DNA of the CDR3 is TGTGCCAGCAGCCAAAGTTCTGGGGCCAACGTCCTGACTTTC.

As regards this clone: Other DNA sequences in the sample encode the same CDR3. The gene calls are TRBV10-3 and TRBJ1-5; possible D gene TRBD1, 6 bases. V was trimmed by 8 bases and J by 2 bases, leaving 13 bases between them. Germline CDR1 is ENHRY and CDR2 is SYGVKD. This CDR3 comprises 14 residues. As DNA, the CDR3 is TGTGCCATCTCAGAGGGGGTTGGCAATCAGCCCCAGCATTTT. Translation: CAISEGVGNQPQHF.